There are a few counts of the clone carrying this T cell receptor (beta chain). Its antigen remains unknown. This sample stems from a study of cytomegalovirus exposure and HLA in healthy donors. Regarding the study as a whole: The study assumed roughly uniform donor sequencing depth for presence/absence analyses.

PCR was performed using 60 Vbeta and 13 Jbeta primers. Using immunoSEQ multiplex PCR, the repertoire was profiled, and TCRdb retains in-frame clones only, with some absent. The data hold about 67,000 clones, with about 65% observed a single time. This clonotype was sampled from a woman in her 30s in good health and CMV-seronegative. Sequencing was performed on PBMCs.

The chain's CDR3 is CASSAYQETQYF. For the CDR3, the DNA is TGTGCCAGCTCCGCGTACCAAGAGACCCAGTACTTC. This chain uses TRBV18 with TRBJ2-5; D not resolved. Germline CDR1 and CDR2: KGHSH and LQKENI. The CDR3 totals 12 residues. Deletions cut 6 bases from V and 0 bases from J, with 5 bases between.